This T cell receptor (beta chain) was profiled in a study of cytomegalovirus exposure and HLA in healthy donors. The study, taken as a whole, reports: Trimming of TCR beta V- and J-genes showed a link, identified in a later analysis, to a missense DCLRE1C variant. What a later analysis showed was that several of the most significant clusters appeared linked to common viral pathogens. Most TCR beta V segments were productive about 87% or about 30% of the time in an earlier analysis.

The PCR ran on 60 Vbeta and 13 Jbeta primers. Assay: immunoSEQ multiplex PCR; the TCRdb copy retains only in-frame clones and omits some. The sample includes over 130,000 clones, approximately 83% of them seen just once. Each donor was healthy, and each was a bone marrow donor. The CDR3 covers 14 residues. Germline CDR1 SGHNT, CDR2 YENEEA. The V end was cut by 5 bases, the J end by 1 base, with 6 bases between. Regarding this clone: Its specificity is not known.

This TCR derives from a male donor in good health and CMV-seronegative. The sequencing sample was made of PBMCs. The V gene is TRBV11-3, the J gene TRBJ2-6; D is perhaps TRBD1 (5 bases). The CDR3 DNA is TGTGCCAGCAGCCCAGGGTCTGGGGCCAACGTCCTGACTTTC. It encodes CASSPGSGANVLTF.